This is a list of T cell receptor beta chains from one sample in a study of human T cells and chemical hapten exposure. TCRdb called the RACE reads again in MiXCR, with one record for every CDR3 protein. The sample includes about 54,000 distinct CDR3 sequences, about 10% of them seen just once. The sample here was whole blood, taken in connection with sensitization to the hapten diphenylcyclopropenone (DPC). These receptors were collected from a woman aged 45-59 years with alopecia areata. Some clones in this sample may be carry-over from other donors' samples. The CDR3 runs from the conserved cysteine through the conserved F or W. The order of the fields is V gene, D gene, clone size, J gene, CDR3 protein, CDR3 DNA. D genes are given only for firm matches. Size tells how often a clone was seen (once, few, many) or the class of an expanded clone, and some rows leave it out.

v_gene: TRBV28
d_gene: TRBD2
abundance: few
j_gene: TRBJ2-7
CDR3aa: CASSPSGRAYGEQYF
CDR3nt: TGTGCCAGCAGTCCTAGCGGGAGGGCCTACGGAGAGCAGTACTTC

v_gene: TRBV7-9
d_gene: .
abundance: many
j_gene: TRBJ1-5
CDR3aa: CASSSLKDQPQHF
CDR3nt: TGTGCCAGCAGCTCGCTTAAAGATCAGCCCCAGCATTTT

v_gene: TRBV9
d_gene: .
abundance: few
j_gene: TRBJ2-7
CDR3aa: CASSARQEGEQYF
CDR3nt: TGTGCCAGCAGCGCCCGACAGGAGGGGGAGCAGTACTTC

v_gene: TRBV27
d_gene: TRBD1
abundance: many
j_gene: TRBJ1-2
CDR3aa: CASSSPGQGNYGYTF
CDR3nt: TGTGCCAGCAGTTCACCGGGACAGGGGAATTATGGCTACACCTTC

v_gene: TRBV12-3/TRBV12-4
d_gene: TRBD2
abundance: .
j_gene: TRBJ2-3
CDR3aa: CASSPYPSGSTDTQYF
CDR3nt: TGTGCCAGCAGTCCCTATCCTAGCGGGAGCACAGATACGCAGTATTTT

v_gene: TRBV11-2
d_gene: TRBD2
abundance: .
j_gene: TRBJ2-7
CDR3aa: CASSQERGHEQYF
CDR3nt: TGTGCCAGCAGCCAGGAGCGGGGGCACGAGCAGTACTTC

v_gene: TRBV5-1
d_gene: TRBD1
abundance: many
j_gene: TRBJ2-3
CDR3aa: CASSLQGATDTQYF
CDR3nt: TGCGCCAGCAGCTTGCAGGGGGCGACAGATACGCAGTATTTT

v_gene: TRBV12-5
d_gene: .
abundance: many
j_gene: TRBJ1-1
CDR3aa: CASGLSQGTEAFF
CDR3nt: TGTGCTAGTGGTTTGTCCCAAGGCACTGAAGCTTTCTTT

v_gene: TRBV20-1
d_gene: TRBD2
abundance: .
j_gene: TRBJ2-7
CDR3aa: CSARPAGILTYEQYF
CDR3nt: TGCAGTGCTAGACCAGCGGGGATACTTACCTACGAGCAGTACTTC

v_gene: TRBV28
d_gene: .
abundance: many
j_gene: TRBJ1-1
CDR3aa: CASSLLSGNTEAFF
CDR3nt: TGTGCCAGCAGTTTATTAAGCGGGAACACTGAAGCTTTCTTT

v_gene: TRBV5-4
d_gene: .
abundance: few
j_gene: TRBJ2-7
CDR3aa: CASSFKSGMIGEQYF
CDR3nt: TGTGCCAGCAGCTTTAAGTCGGGAATGATTGGCGAGCAGTACTTC

v_gene: TRBV18
d_gene: TRBD1
abundance: few
j_gene: TRBJ1-6
CDR3aa: CASSPHGPGGNSPLHF
CDR3nt: TGTGCCAGCTCACCCCACGGGCCAGGGGGCAACTCACCCCTCCACTTT

v_gene: TRBV7-6
d_gene: TRBD1
abundance: .
j_gene: TRBJ1-1
CDR3aa: CVSSSGQFNTEAFF
CDR3nt: TGTGTCAGCAGCTCGGGACAGTTCAACACTGAAGCTTTCTTT

v_gene: TRBV7-2
d_gene: .
abundance: few
j_gene: TRBJ2-3
CDR3aa: CASSLAGLTTDTQYF
CDR3nt: TGTGCCAGCAGCTTAGCCGGACTAACTACAGATACGCAGTATTTT

v_gene: TRBV2
d_gene: TRBD1
abundance: .
j_gene: TRBJ2-7
CDR3aa: CASSRTGTSSAEQYF
CDR3nt: TGTGCCAGCAGTCGGACAGGGACCTCTTCGGCCGAGCAGTACTTC

v_gene: TRBV5-1
d_gene: TRBD1
abundance: many
j_gene: TRBJ2-1
CDR3aa: CASSWGQSNEQFF
CDR3nt: TGCGCCAGCAGCTGGGGACAGTCCAATGAGCAGTTCTTC

v_gene: TRBV28
d_gene: TRBD1
abundance: many
j_gene: TRBJ2-7
CDR3aa: CASSDRYRGSYEQYF
CDR3nt: TGTGCCAGCAGTGATCGTTACAGGGGTTCCTACGAGCAGTACTTC

v_gene: TRBV7-6
d_gene: TRBD2
abundance: few
j_gene: TRBJ2-1
CDR3aa: CASSSGGTSILF
CDR3nt: TGTGCCAGCAGCTCCGGGGGGACTAGCATCCTCTTC

v_gene: TRBV28
d_gene: TRBD1
abundance: .
j_gene: TRBJ2-7
CDR3aa: CASSRTDRAGHEQYF
CDR3nt: TGTGCCAGCAGTAGAACCGACAGGGCAGGTCACGAGCAGTACTTC

v_gene: TRBV28
d_gene: .
abundance: few
j_gene: TRBJ2-7
CDR3aa: CASSLYILSEQYF
CDR3nt: TGTGCCAGCAGTTTGTACATTCTCTCCGAGCAGTACTTC